These 4 T cell receptor beta chains were all obtained from the same sample, sequenced in a study of control samples from healthy donors and cancer patients (dated by TCRdb to 2019 to 2021). Library preparation used the immunoSEQ multiplex PCR assay. TCRdb carries this immuneACCESS record with in-frame sequences only. Its versions omit some clonotypes, under half of them owing to an unresolved V gene in the studies checked, with the rest unexplained. This sample lists some 200,000 clones; about 94% were detected once. About 1.6% of the sample comes from the top ten. Sequencing input: blood. The receptors come from a man aged 45-60 years in good health.

The gene calls are TRBV19 and TRBJ2-2, with D perhaps matching TRBD2 (5 bases). Germline V gives CDR1 LNHDA, CDR2 SQIVND (reference sequence). CDR3 length: 15 residues. Trimming left V 5 bases short and J 4 bases short, with 14 bases between. CDR3 DNA sequence: TGTGCCAGTAGTGCCCGAGGCGCGGGCACCGGGGAGCTGTTTTTT. This gives the protein CASSARGAGTGELFF.

This chain uses TRBV4-2 with TRBJ1-5; unclear D gene. CDR3 length: 13 residues. Germline V gives CDR1 LGHNA, CDR2 YNFKEQ. Deletions cut 0 bases from V and 7 bases from J, with 7 bases between. The CDR3 DNA follows: TGTGCCAGCAGCCAAGAGATCCGGCAGCCCCAGCATTTT. Protein product: CASSQEIRQPQHF.

V usage is TRBV7-3 and J usage is TRBJ2-5; D is perhaps TRBD1 (5 bases). CDR1 and CDR2 from the germline V gene are SGHTA and FQGTGA. V shed 5 bases and J shed 5 bases, with 12 bases lying between them. The CDR3 consists of 13 residues. In DNA form, the CDR3 reads TGTGCCAGCAGCCAAGGGGCGGAGGAGACCCAGTACTTC. Translated, it gives CASSQGAEETQYF.

The chain uses TRBV9 and TRBJ2-2; D is uncertain. Germline V gene lookup returns CDR1 SGDLS and CDR2 YYNGEE. V was cut by 1 base and J by 7 bases, with 11 bases left in between. The CDR3 consists of 14 residues. The CDR3: CASSVKGAGGELFF. The DNA for the CDR3 is TGTGCCAGCAGCGTAAAGGGTGCCGGCGGGGAGCTGTTTTTT.